The rows below give T cell receptor beta chains drawn from one sample of a study of cytomegalovirus exposure and HLA in healthy donors. The protocol was immunoSEQ multiplex PCR, while the TCRdb copy is restricted to in-frame clones and leaves out a portion. In the table there are over 45,000 clones, 75% to 85% of which are singletons. The sequenced sample was PBMCs. These receptors originate from a young man in good health and CMV-seronegative. Both conserved end residues are part of each CDR3. Fields, in order: clone size, V gene, D gene, J gene, CDR3 protein, CDR3 DNA. D genes are given only for firm matches. Expanded clones get a size class; other rows say once, few or many, or leave the size out.

abundance: -; v_gene: TRBV5-1; d_gene: TRBD2; j_gene: TRBJ2-2; CDR3aa: CASSPLAGRTGELFF; CDR3nt: TGCGCCAGCAGCCCACTAGCGGGAAGGACCGGGGAGCTGTTTTTT
abundance: -; v_gene: TRBV14; d_gene: -; j_gene: TRBJ2-2; CDR3aa: CASSQDGVRIINTGELFF; CDR3nt: TGTGCCAGCAGCCAAGACGGGGTCAGGATTATAAACACCGGGGAGCTGTTTTTT
abundance: -; v_gene: TRBV2; d_gene: TRBD2; j_gene: TRBJ2-5; CDR3aa: CASRPLAGGETQYF; CDR3nt: TGTGCCAGCAGACCCCTAGCGGGGGGAGAGACCCAGTACTTC
abundance: -; v_gene: TRBV7-9; d_gene: -; j_gene: TRBJ2-3; CDR3aa: CSSSLVRGTDTQYF; CDR3nt: TGTTCCAGCAGCTTAGTGCGAGGCACAGATACGCAGTATTTT
abundance: -; v_gene: TRBV19; d_gene: TRBD1; j_gene: TRBJ2-1; CDR3aa: CASTPDRGNEQFF; CDR3nt: TGTGCCAGTACTCCCGACAGGGGCAATGAGCAGTTCTTC
abundance: once; v_gene: TRBV7-6; d_gene: TRBD1; j_gene: TRBJ2-1; CDR3aa: CASSLGTGVNEQFF; CDR3nt: TGTGCCAGCAGCTTAGGTACAGGGGTCAATGAGCAGTTCTTC
abundance: -; v_gene: TRBV5-4; d_gene: TRBD1; j_gene: TRBJ1-2; CDR3aa: CASSFPRGQHYGYTF; CDR3nt: TGTGCCAGCAGCTTCCCCAGGGGGCAGCACTATGGCTACACCTTC
abundance: once; v_gene: TRBV5-1; d_gene: TRBD1; j_gene: TRBJ2-7; CDR3aa: CASSLHPNTGTGSTYEQYF; CDR3nt: TGCGCCAGCAGCTTGCACCCAAATACCGGGACAGGGTCCACCTACGAGCAGTACTTC
abundance: -; v_gene: TRBV10-3; d_gene: -; j_gene: TRBJ1-2; CDR3aa: CAISFGGGTNYGYTF; CDR3nt: TGTGCCATCAGTTTTGGGGGGGGAACGAACTATGGCTACACCTTC
abundance: -; v_gene: TRBV5-6; d_gene: -; j_gene: TRBJ1-2; CDR3aa: CASSLVQGPYGYTF; CDR3nt: TGTGCCAGCAGCTTGGTACAGGGACCCTATGGCTACACCTTC
abundance: -; v_gene: TRBV7-9; d_gene: -; j_gene: TRBJ1-6; CDR3aa: CASSQGRDGSPLHF; CDR3nt: TGTGCCAGCAGCCAGGGGAGGGATGGATCACCCCTCCACTTT
abundance: medium-sized; v_gene: TRBV19; d_gene: TRBD2; j_gene: TRBJ2-1; CDR3aa: CASRRLAGPYNEQFF; CDR3nt: TGTGCCAGTAGGAGACTAGCGGGGCCCTACAATGAGCAGTTCTTC
abundance: -; v_gene: TRBV19; d_gene: -; j_gene: TRBJ2-2; CDR3aa: CASSPRTYTGELFF; CDR3nt: TGTGCCAGTAGTCCCAGGACATACACCGGGGAGCTGTTTTTT
abundance: few; v_gene: TRBV6-5; d_gene: TRBD1; j_gene: TRBJ1-1; CDR3aa: CASSDRGNTEAFF; CDR3nt: TGTGCCAGCAGCGACAGGGGAAACACTGAAGCTTTCTTT
abundance: few; v_gene: TRBV4-3; d_gene: -; j_gene: TRBJ2-7; CDR3aa: CASSQGSDNSYEQYF; CDR3nt: TGCGCCAGCAGCCAAGGGTCGGACAACTCCTACGAGCAGTACTTC
abundance: -; v_gene: TRBV27; d_gene: -; j_gene: TRBJ1-1; CDR3aa: CASLENSGTEAFF; CDR3nt: TGTGCCAGTCTCGAAAACTCCGGCACTGAAGCTTTCTTT
abundance: -; v_gene: TRBV29-1; d_gene: TRBD1; j_gene: TRBJ2-3; CDR3aa: CSVYRGDTQYF; CDR3nt: TGCAGCGTATACAGGGGAGATACGCAGTATTTT
abundance: -; v_gene: TRBV18; d_gene: -; j_gene: TRBJ1-3; CDR3aa: CASSQVSRGSYSGNTIYF; CDR3nt: TGTGCCAGCTCACAAGTAAGCAGGGGATCGTACTCTGGAAACACCATATATTTT
abundance: -; v_gene: TRBV4-3; d_gene: TRBD2; j_gene: TRBJ2-1; CDR3aa: CASSQDQAGGPYNEQFF; CDR3nt: TGCGCCAGCAGCCAAGATCAGGCGGGGGGCCCCTACAATGAGCAGTTCTTC
abundance: -; v_gene: TRBV4-3; d_gene: TRBD1; j_gene: TRBJ1-6; CDR3aa: CASSQAYGQAYNSPLHF; CDR3nt: TGCGCCAGCAGCCAAGCCTACGGACAGGCCTATAATTCACCCCTCCACTTT
abundance: once; v_gene: TRBV15; d_gene: TRBD1; j_gene: TRBJ2-1; CDR3aa: CATSRPQGVVSYNEQFF; CDR3nt: TGTGCCACCAGCAGACCCCAGGGGGTCGTATCCTACAATGAGCAGTTCTTC
abundance: -; v_gene: TRBV19; d_gene: -; j_gene: TRBJ2-1; CDR3aa: CASTLGRGTRDNEQFF; CDR3nt: TGTGCCAGTACCTTAGGAAGGGGTACAAGGGACAATGAGCAGTTCTTC